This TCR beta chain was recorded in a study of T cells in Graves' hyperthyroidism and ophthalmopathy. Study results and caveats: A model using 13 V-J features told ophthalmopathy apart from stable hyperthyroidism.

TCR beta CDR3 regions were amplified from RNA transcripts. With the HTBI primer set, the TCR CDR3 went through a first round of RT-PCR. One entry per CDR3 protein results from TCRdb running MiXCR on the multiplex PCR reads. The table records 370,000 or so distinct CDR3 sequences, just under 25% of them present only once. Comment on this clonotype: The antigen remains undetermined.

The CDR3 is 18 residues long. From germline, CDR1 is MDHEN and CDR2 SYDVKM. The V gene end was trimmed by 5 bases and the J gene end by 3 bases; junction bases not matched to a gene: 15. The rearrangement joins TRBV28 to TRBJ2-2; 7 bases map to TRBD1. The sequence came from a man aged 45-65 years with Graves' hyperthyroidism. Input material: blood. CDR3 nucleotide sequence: TGTGCCAGCAGTCGACAGGGTGAACCGAGCCCCTACACCGGGGAGCTGTTTTTT. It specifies CASSRQGEPSPYTGELFF.